A selection of T cell receptor beta chains follows, all from one sample in a study of tumor-infiltrating lymphocytes in primary liver carcinoma. TCRdb redid the calling of the multiplex PCR reads with MiXCR, one entry per CDR3 protein. The sample gives approximately 64,000 distinct CDR3 sequences, about two thirds of which show up once; about 40% is in the top ten. Material for sequencing was liver tumor tissue from sampling region 4. All receptors come from a man aged 40-49 years with primary liver carcinoma and hepatitis B virus infection. CDR3s include the opening cysteine and the closing phenylalanine or tryptophan. The D gene is left open where the match is weak. The size field is filled for only some rows; it gives once, few, many or a size class.

TRBJ2-7 | TRBV4-3 | few | TRBD1 | TGTGCCAGCAGCTTTCTCCGGGACAGTTCCTACGAGCGGTACTTC | CASSFLRDSSYERYF
TRBJ1-2 | TRBV29-1 | . | TRBD1 | TGCAGCGTTGCGGTACAGGGGTATGGCTACATCTTC | CSVAVQGYGYIF
TRBJ2-1 | TRBV7-9 | . | . | TGCGTCAGCAGCTTTCTTGATGAGCAGTTCTTC | CVSSFLDEQFF
TRBJ2-7 | TRBV6-1 | . | . | TGTGTCAGCAGTGAACCGGCTGGAGGCAGCTACGAGCAGTACTTC | CVSSEPAGGSYEQYF
TRBJ2-6 | TRBV6-1 | . | . | TGTGCCAGCAGTGAACAGGGTATGGCTGGGGCCAACGTCGTGACTTTC | CASSEQGMAGANVVTF
TRBJ1-6 | TRBV4-1 | . | . | TGCGCCAGCAGCCAAGACCAGGGTGGATCACCCCTCCACTTT | CASSQDQGGSPLHF
TRBJ1-1 | TRBV11-2 | . | . | TGTGCCAGCAGCTTAGCACAGCTAGTAACTGAAGCTTTCTTT | CASSLAQLVTEAFF
TRBJ1-1 | TRBV6-5 | many | . | TGTGCCAGCAGTTACGGGGGTGCGGGAGGTGAAGCTTTCTTT | CASSYGGAGGEAFF
TRBJ2-7 | TRBV6-2/TRBV6-3 | . | . | TGTGCCAGCAGTTACGGGCAGGAGATCTACGAGCAGTACTTC | CASSYGQEIYEQYF
TRBJ2-1 | TRBV4-1 | . | . | TGTGCCAGCAGCCCTCTCGGTAACAACAACAATGAGCTGTTCTTC | CASSPLGNNNNELFF
TRBJ1-1 | TRBV5-1 | . | . | TGCACCAGCAGCTTGATGGCGAGGGGTTTAGACACTGAAGTTTTCTTT | CTSSLMARGLDTEVFF
TRBJ2-5 | TRBV4-3 | . | . | TGCGCCGGCGGCCAAGATACAATAGGACCGTGGACCCATTACTTC | CAGGQDTIGPWTHYF
TRBJ2-3 | TRBV5-1 | many | . | TGCGCCAGCAGCTTGGATGGGGTTTCTACAGATACGCAGTATTTT | CASSLDGVSTDTQYF
TRBJ1-1 | TRBV6-5 | . | . | TGTCCCAGCAGTTCCGACATGGGGGAGTACACTGAAGCTTTCTTT | CPSSSDMGEYTEAFF